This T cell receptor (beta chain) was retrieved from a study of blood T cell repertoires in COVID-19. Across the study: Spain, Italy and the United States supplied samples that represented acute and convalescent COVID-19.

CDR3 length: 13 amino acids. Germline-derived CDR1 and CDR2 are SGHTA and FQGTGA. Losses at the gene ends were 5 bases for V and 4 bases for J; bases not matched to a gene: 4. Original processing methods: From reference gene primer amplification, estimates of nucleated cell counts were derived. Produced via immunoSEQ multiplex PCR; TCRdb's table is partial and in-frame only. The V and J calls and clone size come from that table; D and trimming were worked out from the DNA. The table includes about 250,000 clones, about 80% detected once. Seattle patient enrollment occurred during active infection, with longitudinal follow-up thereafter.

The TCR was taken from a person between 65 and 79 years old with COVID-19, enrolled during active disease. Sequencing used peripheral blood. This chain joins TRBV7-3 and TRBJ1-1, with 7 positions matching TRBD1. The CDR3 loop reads CASSPGGITEAFF. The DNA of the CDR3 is TGTGCCAGCAGCCCAGGGGGGATCACTGAAGCTTTCTTT.